This T cell receptor (beta chain) was retrieved from a study of CD8+ T cells in alopecia areata. Looking at the study overall: A regimen of oral tofacitinib, 5 to 10 mg twice daily, was given to treated patients. Notes on the study in general: Expanded CD8+ clones among the top 100, and scalp clonality, were significantly decreased by tofacitinib.

Treatment given: oral pan-JAK inhibitor, 5-10 mg twice daily. Alopecia areata patients provided lesional scalp punch biopsies and peripheral blood, both collected for the study. RNA, once extracted, was reverse transcribed into cDNA for use as the sequencing template. Assay used: immunoSEQ multiplex PCR; TCRdb lists only in-frame clones, some missing. The data contain about 88,000 clones, roughly two fifths of them singletons. Germline-derived CDR1 and CDR2 are LGHNA and YSLEER. This CDR3 spans 14 amino acids. V was clipped by 4 bases and J by 10 bases, with 17 bases between them. Concerning this clone: The antigen remains unidentified.

The specimen was CD8+ T cells sorted from blood, collected at week 24, from a patient treated with tofacitinib. This sequence originates from a human donor with alopecia areata. The rearrangement uses TRBV4-3 and TRBJ2-1, with TRBD1 as a possible D gene (6 bases). This CDR3 is CASSRRDTGTEQFF. The CDR3 nucleotides are TGCGCCAGCAGCCGCCGGGACACCGGGACGGAGCAGTTCTTC.